Presented here are 30 T cell receptor beta chains from one specimen sequenced in a study of shared clonotypes between healthy human individuals (dated by TCRdb to 2018 to 2020). Libraries came from the immunoSEQ multiplex PCR assay. TCRdb's version of the immuneACCESS table is confined to in-frame rearrangements and falls short of the full clone set. An unresolved V gene accounts for under half of the shortfall where checked; the remainder is of unknown origin. This sample holds millions of clones; roughly 95% were observed only once. 1% to 1.3% of the sample goes to the ten largest clones. For the CD8 naive samples, CD45RO-negative cells were positively selected for CCR7, yielding a CD45RA+CCR7+ population from which TemRA cells were excluded. Material: naive CD8+ T cells sorted from blood. This specimen's cell subset or site label, per the study, means: CD45RA+CCR7+. All receptors derive from a man in his late teens or twenties in good health.

With regard to this clone: Other DNA sequences in this sample translate to the same CDR3. The chain has TRBV11-2 and TRBJ2-7; a weak D match, TRBD2 (5 bases). This CDR3 has 13 residues. Trimming left V 1 base short and J 3 bases short, with 7 bases between. Per germline, CDR1 SGHAT and CDR2 FQNNGV. CDR3 sequence reads: CASSLGRGYEQYF. The CDR3 coding sequence is TGTGCCAGCAGCTTAGGTCGGGGCTACGAGCAGTACTTC.

Here the CDR3 reads CASSKRQGSNTGELFF. Here the CDR3 DNA reads TGTGCCAGCAGCAAGCGACAGGGATCGAACACCGGGGAGCTGTTTTTT. This chain connects TRBV21-1 to TRBJ2-2; the D call in the table, TRBD1, was not verified against the DNA. TRBV21-1 is given as a pseudogene. The CDR3 has 16 amino acids.

The chain uses TRBV11-2 and TRBJ2-3, with D unclear. The CDR3 is made up of 13 amino acids. V gave up 7 bases and J gave up 1 base, with 9 bases separating them. Germline CDR1 SGHAT, CDR2 FQNNGV. CDR3 DNA sequence: TGTGCCAGCAACCCCACAGGCACAGATACGCAGTATTTT. Encoded protein: CASNPTGTDTQYF.

The rearrangement joins TRBV9 to TRBJ2-4, with D perhaps being TRBD1 or TRBD2 (7 bases each). The CDR3 runs to 15 residues. The germline CDR1 and CDR2 sequences are SGDLS and YYNGEE. Trimming took 3 bases from V and 8 from J, leaving 18 bases between them. The CDR3 is CASSAPQGEGDIQYF. The CDR3, as DNA: TGTGCCAGCAGCGCCCCTCAGGGGGAGGGGGACATTCAGTACTTC.

The count of this clone is one. This chain joins TRBV10-3 and TRBJ2-7, with 7 nucleotides matching TRBD1. CDR3 length: 14 residues. CDR1 and CDR2 from the germline V gene are ENHRY and SYGVKD. J lost 5 bases, V lost 0 bases, and 4 bases had no gene match. CDR3 DNA sequence: TGTGCCATCAGTGAGTCAGGGGGCAGGAACGAGCAGTACTTC. This sequence encodes CAISESGGRNEQYF.

This chain joins TRBV2 and TRBJ1-5, with D possibly matching TRBD1 (5 bases). Germline CDR1 and CDR2: SNHLY and FYNNEI. V lost 3 bases, J lost 5 bases, and 14 bases lay in between. The CDR3 sequence is 15 residues long. The CDR3 reads CASSDPREVDQPQHF. The CDR3 DNA is TGTGCCAGCAGTGACCCCAGGGAAGTGGATCAGCCCCAGCATTTT.

The table lists this clone with a count of one. CDR3 coding DNA: TGCGCCAGCAGCCCTAGGGAGGGGGCCCACGAGCAGTACTTC. Translating it yields CASSPREGAHEQYF. V gene TRBV4-1 combines with J gene TRBJ2-7, with D perhaps matching TRBD1 or TRBD2 (7 bases each). This CDR3 spans 14 amino acids. CDR1 and CDR2 (germline): MGHRA, YSYEKL. With 4 bases removed from V and 5 bases from J, the gap between germline ends came to 15 bases.

This chain connects TRBV30 to TRBJ1-1; unclear D gene. Germline CDR1 is GTSNPN and CDR2 is SVGIG (reference sequence). There are 11 residues in the CDR3. The CDR3 DNA reads TGTGTCAAATGGGAGAACACTGAAGCTTTCTTT. This encodes CVKWENTEAFF. The full variable domain, in which reference TRBV30 and TRBJ1-1 provide the parts outside the CDR3, is SQTIHQWPATLVQPVGSPLSLECTVEGTSNPNLYWYRQAAGRGLQLLFYSVGIGQISSEVPQNLSASRPQDRQFILSSKKLLLSDSGFYLCVKWENTEAFFGQGTRLTVV.

This sequence joins TRBV5-1 and TRBJ2-3; D gene ambiguous. Trimming removed 0 bases from V and 2 bases from J, with 7 bases in between. The germline V gene has CDR1 SGHRS and CDR2 YFSETQ. The length of the CDR3 is 14 residues. The CDR3 DNA is TGCGCCAGCAGCTTGGTGGTAAACACAGATACGCAGTATTTT. It is translated as CASSLVVNTDTQYF.

The chain employs TRBV4-2 and TRBJ2-1; tentative D call: TRBD2 (5 bases). Germline loops: CDR1 LGHNA, CDR2 YNFKEQ. This CDR3 comprises 16 residues. Deletions cut 0 bases from V and 6 bases from J, with 15 bases between. CDR3 residues: CASSQDVGVTPNEQFF. For the CDR3, the DNA is TGTGCCAGCAGCCAAGACGTCGGGGTAACCCCCAATGAGCAGTTCTTC.

The genes are TRBV6-5 and TRBJ2-3; D perhaps matches TRBD1 (5 bases). The CDR3 has 15 amino acids. Per germline, CDR1 MNHEY and CDR2 SVGAGI. Trimming removed 5 bases from V and 3 bases from J, with 15 bases in between. Here the CDR3 DNA reads TGTGCCAGCAGTAATACTGACAGTATAACAGATACGCAGTATTTT. It specifies CASSNTDSITDTQYF.

The V and J genes are TRBV27 and TRBJ2-3; tentative D call: TRBD2 (5 bases). From germline, CDR1 is MNHEY and CDR2 SMNVEV (reference sequence). CDR3 length: 15 residues. V was pared by 2 bases and J by 6 bases, with 15 bases between. Here the CDR3 DNA reads TGTGCCAGCAGTTTAGAGGAGAACTTAGCGGATACGCAGTATTTT. Translating it yields CASSLEENLADTQYF.

This clone was found a few times. The gene calls are TRBV13 and TRBJ1-6; D not certain. Germline V CDR1 and CDR2: PRHDT, FYEKMQ (reference sequence). The CDR3 spans 16 residues. V was cut by 5 bases and J by 10 bases, with 21 bases left in between. The CDR3 is CASSMSYSGSGSPLHF. The CDR3 DNA reads as TGTGCCAGCAGCATGTCTTACTCGGGGTCCGGATCACCCCTCCACTTT.

To note about this clone: Other nucleotide sequences from this sample produce the same CDR3. V gene TRBV30 combines with J gene TRBJ2-1; D remains unclear. The CDR3 is made up of 13 amino acids. Trimming removed 2 bases at V and 0 bases at J, with 5 bases between. The germline gives CDR1 GTSNPN, CDR2 SVGIG (reference sequence). CDR3 bases: TGTGCCTGGAGTTTGTTCTCCTACAATGAGCAGTTCTTC. Its translation: CAWSLFSYNEQFF.

The rearrangement links TRBV28 to TRBJ2-7, with a tentative D call TRBD1 (7 bases). Looked up from germline, CDR1 is MDHEN and CDR2 is SYDVKM. CDR3 length equals 15 residues. V lost 6 bases, J lost 3 bases, and 18 bases lay in between. The CDR3 spells CASRTDREEGYEQYF. The CDR3 region has the DNA TGTGCCAGCAGGACTGACAGGGAGGAGGGCTACGAGCAGTACTTC.

To note about this clone: With a much larger clone just one base away, this may be a read error. The V gene is TRBV10-3, the J gene TRBJ1-1; possibly TRBD1 for D (5 bases). CDR3 size: 15 residues. CDR1 is ENHRY and CDR2 is SYGVKD in the germline V gene. The CDR3 DNA reads TGTGCCATCAGGGACTCAGGGTCGATGAACACTGAAGCTCTCTTT. Translated: CAIRDSGSMNTEALF.

The V gene is TRBV12-5, the J gene TRBJ2-7; D call uncertain. The CDR3 sequence is 14 residues long. The ends were cut back, 6 bases at V and 7 bases at J, with 19 bases in the middle. Germline values: CDR1 LGHNT, CDR2 FRNRAP. The CDR3, as DNA: TGTGCTAGTGGCCCCCTTTCTCCGGGTTGGGAGCAGTACTTC. Translation gives CASGPLSPGWEQYF.

The rearrangement joins TRBV27 to TRBJ2-3; D is perhaps TRBD1 (5 bases). Between the trimmed V and J ends, which lost 6 bases and 5 bases, there was a span of 15 bases. The V gene's germline CDR1 is MNHEY and CDR2 SMNVEV (reference sequence). The CDR3 is made up of 14 amino acids. The CDR3 sequence: CASSSVGARDTQYF. CDR3 bases: TGTGCCAGCAGCTCAGTTGGGGCCAGAGATACGCAGTATTTT.

This clone occurred a few times. The chain uses TRBV11-2 and TRBJ1-3, with TRBD1 as a possible D gene (6 bases). The CDR3 contains 12 residues. CDR1 and CDR2 from the germline V gene are SGHAT and FQNNGV. V was cut by 11 bases and J by 0 bases, with 8 bases left in between. Here the CDR3 DNA reads TGTGCCGAACAGGGCTCTGGAAACACCATATATTTT. This encodes CAEQGSGNTIYF.

The genes are TRBV6-5 and TRBJ2-1, with a tentative D call TRBD2 (5 bases). The CDR3 consists of 15 residues. The V gene lost 10 bases and the J gene lost 4 bases, with 20 bases spanning the gap. In germline, CDR1 is MNHEY, CDR2 SVGAGI. CDR3 residues: CATSPSASPYNEQFF. CDR3 coding DNA: TGTGCCACTAGTCCTTCGGCTAGCCCTTACAATGAGCAGTTCTTC.

This clone was observed once. The same CDR3 can be traced to other DNA sequences in this sample. The chain carries TRBV27 and TRBJ2-7; D is ambiguous. The V end lost 0 bases, the J end lost 1 base, and 7 bases lay between the germline ends. CDR3 length: 14 amino acids. Looked up from germline, CDR1 is MNHEY and CDR2 is SMNVEV (reference sequence). CDR3 coding DNA: TGTGCCAGCAGTTTATCTGCCGATTCCTACGAGCAGTACTTC. The encoded protein is CASSLSADSYEQYF.

This chain connects TRBV2 to TRBJ2-7; the D gene is possibly TRBD2 (5 bases). Per the germline V gene, CDR1 is SNHLY and CDR2 is FYNNEI. Trimming pared 4 bases from V and 0 bases from J, leaving 10 bases between. This CDR3 has 14 residues. The CDR3 region is CASSADSSSYEQYF. The CDR3 bases are TGTGCCAGCAGTGCGGACTCCTCCTCCTACGAGCAGTACTTC.

The chain combines TRBV9 with TRBJ2-7; D is unclear. Between the trimmed V and J ends, which lost 3 bases and 3 bases, there was a span of 19 bases. CDR3 length: 16 amino acids. CDR1 is SGDLS, CDR2 YYNGEE, per germline. The CDR3: CASSAHPGSGDYEQYF. CDR3 nucleotides: TGTGCCAGCAGCGCGCACCCTGGGTCTGGGGACTACGAGCAGTACTTC.

The chain has TRBV5-8 and TRBJ2-5, with 9 bases aligning to TRBD1. The V and J ends lost 5 bases and 2 bases, in that order; junction bases with no gene match: 4. Germline V gene data show CDR1 as SGHTS and CDR2 as YDEGEE. The CDR3 extends over 14 amino acids. This CDR3 is CASSKGQGQETQYF. The CDR3 DNA sequence: TGTGCCAGCAGTAAGGGACAGGGTCAAGAGACCCAGTACTTC.

The chain links TRBV30 to TRBJ2-7, with 7 nucleotides matching TRBD1. Germline V gives CDR1 GTSNPN, CDR2 SVGIG (reference sequence). The V segment lost 4 bases and the J segment 0 bases; nucleotides outside the gene matches: 6. This CDR3 is built from 14 residues. CDR3 nucleotides: TGTGCCTGGACCCTGGGACAGCTCTCCTACGAGCAGTACTTC. This sequence encodes CAWTLGQLSYEQYF.

V usage is TRBV5-1 and J usage is TRBJ1-1, with a weak D call TRBD1 (6 bases). This CDR3 has 15 amino acids. V was trimmed by 3 bases and J by 4 bases, leaving 16 bases between them. CDR1 and CDR2 from the germline V gene are SGHRS and YFSETQ. The CDR3 reads CASSSSQGLGTEAFF. The CDR3 nucleotides read TGCGCCAGCAGCTCCTCACAGGGCCTGGGCACTGAAGCTTTCTTT.

The gene calls are TRBV5-4 and TRBJ2-1; D uncertain. Per the germline V gene, CDR1 is SGHNT and CDR2 is YYREEE (reference sequence). Trimming shortened V by 3 bases and J by 6 bases, and 7 bases separated the two germline ends. This CDR3 has 12 residues. The CDR3 sequence: CASSWTINEQFF. The CDR3 region has the DNA TGTGCCAGCAGCTGGACCATCAATGAGCAGTTCTTC. Full variable domain (remainder filled in from reference TRBV5-4 and TRBJ2-1): ETGVTQSPTHLIKTRGQQVTLRCSSQSGHNTVSWYQQALGQGPQFIFQYYREEENGRGNFPPRFSGLQFPNYSSELNVNALELDDSALYLCASSWTINEQFFGPGTRLTVL.

The genes are TRBV4-3 and TRBJ2-1, with TRBD2 identical over 8 bases. V dropped 0 bases and J dropped 2; count of bases not matched to a gene: 6. This CDR3 is built from 17 residues. Germline CDR1 LGHNA, CDR2 YSLEER. The CDR3 sequence is CASSQDQGLGPYNEQFF. In DNA form, the CDR3 reads TGCGCCAGCAGCCAAGACCAGGGACTAGGACCCTACAATGAGCAGTTCTTC.

Written as DNA, the CDR3 is TGTGCCAGCAGCGTCCACCAGGGTAACACTGAAGCTTTCTTT. Translation gives CASSVHQGNTEAFF. The V and J genes are TRBV7-2 and TRBJ1-1, with D possibly being TRBD1 (5 bases). Trimming took 5 bases from V and 2 from J, leaving 12 bases between them. This CDR3 is built from 14 residues. Germline V gene data show CDR1 as SGHTA and CDR2 as FQGNSA. Full variable domain (rest looked up from reference TRBV7-2 and TRBJ1-1): GAGVSQSPSNKVTEKGKDVELRCDPISGHTALYWYRQSLGQGLEFLIYFQGNSAPDKSGLPSDRFSAERTGGSVSTLTIQRTQQEDSAVYLCASSVHQGNTEAFFGQGTRLTVV.

The gene calls are TRBV5-4 and TRBJ1-4; D unclear. The germline V gene has CDR1 SGHNT and CDR2 YYREEE (reference sequence). The CDR3 consists of 17 residues. Trimming took off 0 bases at V and 4 bases at J, with 16 bases between the two ends. The CDR3 loop is CASSLGQANRGNEKLFF. The CDR3 nucleotides read TGTGCCAGCAGCTTGGGGCAGGCCAATCGGGGTAATGAAAAACTGTTTTTT. The full variable domain, completed using reference TRBV5-4 and TRBJ1-4, is ETGVTQSPTHLIKTRGQQVTLRCSSQSGHNTVSWYQQALGQGPQFIFQYYREEENGRGNFPPRFSGLQFPNYSSELNVNALELDDSALYLCASSLGQANRGNEKLFFGSGTQLSVL.